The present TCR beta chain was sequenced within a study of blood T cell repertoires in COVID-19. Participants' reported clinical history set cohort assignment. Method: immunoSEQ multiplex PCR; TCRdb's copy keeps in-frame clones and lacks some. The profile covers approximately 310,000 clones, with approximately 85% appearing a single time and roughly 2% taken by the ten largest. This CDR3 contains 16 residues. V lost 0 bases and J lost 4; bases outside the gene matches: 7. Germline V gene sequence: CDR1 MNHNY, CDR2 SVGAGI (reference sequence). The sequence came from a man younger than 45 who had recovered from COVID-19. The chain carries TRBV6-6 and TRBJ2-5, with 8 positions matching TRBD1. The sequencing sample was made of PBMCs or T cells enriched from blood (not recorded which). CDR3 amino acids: CASSYSPGGIPETQYF. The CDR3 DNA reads TGTGCCAGCAGTTACTCGCCAGGGGGCATTCCAGAGACCCAGTACTTC.